This record concerns one TCR beta chain sequence. Its antigen has not been determined. It has no much larger one-base neighbor in the sample; base qualities were not kept. The cohort was made up of hundreds of healthy bone marrow donors. All cohort members were sampled while nominally healthy, although unrecorded immune exposures were likely present. The donor was CMV seropositive and belonged to the group of 250 to 350 seropositive cohort members. A peripheral blood sample was provided by each donor, and peripheral blood mononuclear cells were used for TCR beta sequencing. The Qiagen DNeasy Blood Extraction Kit was used to extract genomic DNA from the blood cell samples. The data derive from a study of cytomegalovirus exposure and HLA in healthy donors (dated by TCRdb to 2015 to 2018). About the study as a whole: An earlier analysis of approximately 590 of the donors reported about 250 Gb of sequence data and 100 million to 130 million unique TCR beta sequences from 150 million to 200 million T cells. Typing coverage differed by locus: A, B, C, DRB1 and DQB1 were typed in roughly 620-630 donors, DQA1 in approximately 520, DPA1 in around 600, and DPB1 in around 440. The study profiled the T cell repertoires of 550 to 700 subjects by immunosequencing and related them to cytomegalovirus serostatus. Class I and class II HLA loci were covered by the typing at four-digit resolution. A later analysis re-examined previously published TCR beta repertoires from around 670 donors and added high-resolution HLA genotyping to investigate patterns of TCR occurrence. Across some 400 genotyped donors of the cohort, an average of roughly 250,000 unique TCR beta nucleotide sequences per donor were sequenced, and 15% to 20% of those sequences were non-productive. Donor age, sex, ethnicity and CMV serostatus were compiled together with the repertoire data. The later analysis used no new phenotypic data to find candidate immune exposures, relying instead on TCR beta sequences and their occurrence across donors. Of the approximately 400 genotyped donors, roughly 76% were placed in the genetic ancestry cluster associated with self-reported Caucasian donors. To predict cytomegalovirus infection status, the study brought together high-throughput TCR immunosequencing, statistical association of individual TCRs with disease status, and machine learning. Roughly five DR-DQ haplotypes were treated as single units for association and clustering because of strong linkage in the cohort. A later genetic analysis used genome-wide SNP genotypes for about 60% of the roughly 700 donors, treating that subset as a discovery cohort. In addition to the first cohort of approximately 670 subjects, a separate validation cohort of around 110 different subjects was used. Roughly 300 gigabases of sequencing data and 70 million to 100 million unique TCR sequences were included in an early release covering 550 to 650 HLA-typed donors. All discovery cohort repertoires had been generated on a single sequencing platform. To decide whether each TCR beta V gene segment behaved as functional or pseudogenic, an earlier analysis of fewer than 750 of the donors relied on high-throughput TCR beta sequencing. The study was designed to test whether signatures of past pathogen exposure could be identified by cataloging public T cell receptors. What the study reported, not specific to this receptor: A further reported finding was that TCR beta sequences accurately predicted the HLA-A and HLA-B alleles for most subjects in the first cohort. According to the authors, the approach could potentially be generalized to other disease states and immunological phenotypes. Roughly uniform sequencing depth across donors was assumed in presence/absence analyses, although this assumption may not hold. Correlated functional status among segregating V segments might reflect linkage disequilibrium, but an unknown experimental factor could not be ruled out. Most TCR sequences were seen in very few donors, while some public TCRs were found in many individuals. The sequencing pipeline was judged likely to have produced a cluster of highly shared sequence variants as a technical artifact. A later analysis reported that several top co-occurrence clusters appeared linked to parvovirus B19, influenza, CMV and Epstein-Barr virus. HLA typing was unavailable for some donors at each locus, so association tests used only the typed subset. In a later analysis, HLA-associated TCR beta chains showed more clonal expansion and lower generation probabilities than non-associated chains that were equally common. For the cohort, immune exposure information was limited to CMV serostatus. A few of the identified cytomegalovirus-associated TCR beta chains were confirmed in vitro to be specific for cytomegalovirus antigens. A later genetic analysis reported fewer N-insertions in productive TCRs among donors in an Asian-associated ancestry cluster than the approximately 670-donor mean. Because counts were too low, roughly 18 rarely observed V segments, including chromosome 9 orphons, were left out of the earlier analysis of some 640 of the donors. Some IMGT-functional V segments, including TRBV6-2 and TRBV6-3, could not be told apart with the 87-base-pair reads, so those segments were excluded. An association between a missense DCLRE1C variant and V-gene and J-gene trimming of TCR beta chains was found in a later genetic analysis and replicated in an independent cohort. A total of around 150 TCR beta chains were listed by the study as associated with cytomegalovirus. When HLA alleles, especially DR and DQ, strongly co-occurred, TCR associations were difficult to assign to individual alleles. In both the original and validation cohorts, the classifier was reported to diagnose cytomegalovirus status with high specificity and sensitivity. In this cohort, only TCR beta chains were sequenced, and detectable features were limited by the absence of alpha or paired-chain data. Most CMV-associated TCR beta chains appeared to be HLA-restricted in a later analysis, and the HLA associations seemed to be driven largely by CMV exposure. An earlier analysis of around 540 of the donors showed that most TCR beta V segments appeared in productive rearrangements either about 87% or about 30% of the time, which broadly matched IMGT annotations. A later analysis found that TCR association rates varied across HLA loci, with DRB1 alleles showing the most associated TCRs and HLA-C alleles the fewest. A later analysis associated 15,000 or so TCR beta sequences with specific HLA alleles at a false discovery rate of 0.05.

The library relied on the immunoSEQ multiplex PCR assay. For the multiplex PCR, a mixture combining 60 forward primers for TCR Vbeta segments and 13 reverse primers for TCR Jbeta segments was used. The CDR3 region of rearranged TCR beta genes was amplified from genomic DNA by a multiplex PCR assay. Amplified TCR beta libraries were sequenced as 87-base-pair reads on the Illumina HiSeq System. Per the original workflow: A later analysis counted 75 million to 100 million unique TCR beta chains across the 640 or so repertoires, and roughly 11 million of these chains were shared by at least two donors. A nearest-neighbor algorithm error-corrected the raw reads and collapsed the reads into unique sequences, merging closely related sequences to remove PCR and sequencing errors. CDR3 sequences were aligned to IMGT reference sequences to assign V, D and J gene segments. For a sequence to be retained, at least a six-nucleotide match to both a V gene segment and a J gene segment was required. Rearrangements were classified as productive when the CDR3 lacked stop codons and remained in frame with V and J, and all other rearrangements were classified as non-productive. CDR3 was defined by IMGT convention, running from the second conserved V-encoded cysteine to the conserved J-encoded phenylalanine. The earlier analysis of 450 to 750 of the donors excluded any sequence lacking an unambiguous match to a single V gene segment. An earlier analysis of a few hundred of the donors classified V segments as functional when productive rearrangements were above 56.7% and as segregating when the standard deviation between donors was above 5%. A statistical classification framework was built to diagnose cytomegalovirus status from the catalog of TCR beta chain sequences. In a later analysis, TCR nucleotide sequences were compared against IMGT/GENE-DB human TR gene sequences so that V and J genes could be assigned. Using the TCRdist pipeline, a later analysis assigned CDR3 sequences along with most-parsimonious VDJ recombination scenarios. In a later analysis, each TCR beta chain was defined by its CDR3 amino acid sequence together with its V-gene family, and reads without a unique V-gene family were excluded. To address suspected cross-contamination and a sequencing artifact, a later analysis removed 592 highly shared, low-generation-probability nucleotide sequences. For each public chain, a later analysis derived a clonal expansion index from normalized ranks of inferred template counts within each repertoire. A later analysis computed generation probabilities with a VDJ recombination model fitted to out-of-frame rearrangements, and checked the results against IGoR. In a later analysis, TCR-TCR, TCR-HLA and TCR-CMV co-occurrence was scored with hypergeometric tests, and a repertoire-size bias correction was applied to TCR pairs. A later analysis estimated false discovery rates by permuting HLA or CMV assignments 20 times. In a later analysis, co-occurring TCRs were grouped using DBSCAN, and TCRdist sequence similarity was added for clustering within HLA-allele-positive subsets. For co-occurrence clustering, repertoires with fewer than 30,000 or more than 120,000 public chains were excluded, along with a handful of repertoires with anomalous nucleotide sharing. Sourced from immuneACCESS, this table was stored by TCRdb with only in-frame sequences that have V and J called. A share of the clones is absent; for the studies checked, an unresolved V gene accounts for under half, and the remainder has no known explanation. The V and J calls and clone size come from that table; D and trimming were worked out from the DNA. Within this sample are roughly 140,000 clones, with roughly 78% of them counted one time only. Around 3% of the sample goes to the ten largest clones.

Relative to germline, V is 1 base shorter and J is 5 bases shorter, with 6 bases between their ends. The germline V gene (reference sequence) yields LNHDA for CDR1 and SQIVND for CDR2. The CDR3, from cysteine to phenylalanine, totals 13 residues. CDR3 DNA is the only sequence kept; it has 39 bases, read in frame from the first base. The receptor chain draws on TRBV19 and TRBJ1-5, with the D gene too uncertain to name. Input material: PBMCs. The TCR was taken from a man aged 40-50 years in good health and CMV-seropositive. The CDR3 is CASSIAQYQPQHF. Here is the DNA: TGTGCCAGTAGTATAGCCCAATATCAGCCCCAGCATTTT.